This TCR beta chain emerged from a study of graft-versus-host responses after intestinal transplantation. The V end lost 5 bases, the J end lost 9 bases, and 17 bases lay between the germline ends. Germline values: CDR1 LNHDA, CDR2 SQIVND (reference sequence). The CDR3 sequence is 14 residues long. This clone was recorded once. What it binds is unknown. TCRdb's table, derived via immunoSEQ multiplex PCR, lists solely in-frame clones and lacks some. The table has approximately 93,000 clones, around 92% seen once; the top ten hold around 0.07%. The TCR sequence derives from a human donor who was the organ donor for an intestinal transplant. The material was unstimulated CD8+ T cells sorted from spleen or lymph node cells, obtained before transplant. V and J are TRBV19 and TRBJ1-5; D may be TRBD1 (5 bases). CDR3 residues: CASSDAGPPSPQHF. CDR3 nucleotides: TGTGCCAGTAGTGACGCGGGACCCCCGTCGCCCCAGCATTTT.